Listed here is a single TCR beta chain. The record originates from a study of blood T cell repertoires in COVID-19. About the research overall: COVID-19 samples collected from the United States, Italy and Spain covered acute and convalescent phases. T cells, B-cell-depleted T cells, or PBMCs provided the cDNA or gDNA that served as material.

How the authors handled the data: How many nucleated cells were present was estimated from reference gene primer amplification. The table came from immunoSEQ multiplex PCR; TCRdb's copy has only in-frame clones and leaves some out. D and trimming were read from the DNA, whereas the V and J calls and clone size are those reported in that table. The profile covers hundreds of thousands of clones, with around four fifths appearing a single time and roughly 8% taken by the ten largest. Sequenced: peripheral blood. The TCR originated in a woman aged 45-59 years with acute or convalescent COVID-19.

Here the CDR3 reads CASSIGQGLGEQYF. For the CDR3, the DNA is TGTGCCAGCAGTATTGGACAGGGGTTAGGGGAGCAGTACTTC. The chain has TRBV27 and TRBJ2-7, with 9 positions matching TRBD1. This CDR3 region has 14 residues. CDR1 and CDR2 from the germline V gene are MNHEY and SMNVEV (reference sequence). Unmatched junction bases numbered 9, after V lost 5 bases and J lost 7 bases.